Listed below are T cell receptor beta chains from one sample, sequenced in a study of human T cells and chemical hapten exposure. TCRdb analysed the RACE reads with MiXCR anew, one entry per CDR3 protein. This sample has 190,000 or so distinct CDR3 sequences, with approximately 31% found just once. The starting material was whole blood, obtained in connection with sensitization to the hapten diphenylcyclopropenone (DPC). The receptors originated from a woman in her 30s with alopecia areata. Some clones in this sample may be carry-over from other donors' samples. Each CDR3 is given with its conserved first and last residue. D genes are given only for firm matches. Part of the rows lack a size; the others show once, few, many or a class for expanded clones.

length,D,J,size,V,CDR3,DNA
12,.,TRBJ2-4,many,TRBV29-1,CSVGQGSGIQYF,TGCAGCGTTGGGCAGGGAAGCGGCATTCAGTACTTC
13,.,TRBJ2-7,.,TRBV30,CAWNPGVLYEQYF,TGTGCCTGGAATCCTGGGGTTCTCTACGAGCAGTACTTC
14,.,TRBJ2-5,few,TRBV20-1,CSARVVPAKETQYF,TGCAGTGCTAGAGTGGTACCCGCGAAAGAGACCCAGTACTTC
14,TRBD1,TRBJ1-2,.,TRBV5-1,CASTAGQVAYGYTF,TGCGCCAGCACAGCGGGACAGGTGGCCTATGGCTACACCTTC
13,.,TRBJ2-4,.,TRBV29-1,CSVEGEGRDIQYF,TGCAGCGTTGAAGGAGAGGGGCGGGACATTCAGTACTTC
14,.,TRBJ1-5,few,TRBV2,CASSSQGNNQPQHF,TGTGCCAGCAGTTCACAGGGAAACAATCAGCCCCAGCATTTT
12,.,TRBJ2-7,.,TRBV29-1,CSVQGPRYEQYF,TGCAGCGTCCAGGGTCCCCGCTATGAGCAGTACTTC
16,TRBD2,TRBJ2-7,.,TRBV7-2,CASSPSLTSGSYEQYF,TGTGCCAGCAGCCCCTCCCTGACTAGCGGGAGTTACGAGCAGTACTTC
16,.,TRBJ2-3,.,TRBV27,CASRTRRGAGGDTQYF,TGTGCCAGCAGGACCCGTCGGGGGGCAGGTGGAGATACGCAGTATTTT
15,.,TRBJ1-1,.,TRBV4-3,CASSQDLRGITEAFF,TGCGCCAGCAGCCAAGATCTAAGGGGGATCACTGAAGCTTTCTTT
13,.,TRBJ1-1,few,TRBV11-1,CASSLADSTEAFF,TGTGCCAGCAGCTTAGCAGACAGCACTGAAGCTTTCTTT
15,TRBD1,TRBJ2-2,few,TRBV20-1,CSAMDRIPNTGELFF,TGCAGTGCTATGGACAGGATACCGAACACCGGGGAGCTGTTTTTT
16,TRBD1,TRBJ1-6,few,TRBV7-8,CASSLELTGQGTPLHF,TGTGCCAGCAGCTTAGAGCTGACGGGACAGGGGACACCCCTCCACTTT